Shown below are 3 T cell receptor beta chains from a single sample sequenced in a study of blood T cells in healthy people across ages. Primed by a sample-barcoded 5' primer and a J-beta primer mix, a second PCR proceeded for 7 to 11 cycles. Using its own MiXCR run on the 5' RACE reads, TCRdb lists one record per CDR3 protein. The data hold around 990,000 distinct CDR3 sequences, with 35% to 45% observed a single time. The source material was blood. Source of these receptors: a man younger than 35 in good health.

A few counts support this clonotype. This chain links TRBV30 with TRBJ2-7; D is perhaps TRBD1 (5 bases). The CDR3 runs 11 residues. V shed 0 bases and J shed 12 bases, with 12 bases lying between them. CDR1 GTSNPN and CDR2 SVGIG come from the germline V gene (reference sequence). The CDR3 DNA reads TGTGCCTGGAGTGTACGTGGACACTGGTACTTC. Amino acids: CAWSVRGHWYF.

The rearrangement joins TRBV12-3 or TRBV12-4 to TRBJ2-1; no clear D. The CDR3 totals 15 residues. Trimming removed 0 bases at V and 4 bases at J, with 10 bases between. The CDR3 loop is CASSLAPVYYNEQFF. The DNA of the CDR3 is TGTGCCAGCAGTTTAGCGCCCGTTTATTACAATGAGCAGTTCTTC.

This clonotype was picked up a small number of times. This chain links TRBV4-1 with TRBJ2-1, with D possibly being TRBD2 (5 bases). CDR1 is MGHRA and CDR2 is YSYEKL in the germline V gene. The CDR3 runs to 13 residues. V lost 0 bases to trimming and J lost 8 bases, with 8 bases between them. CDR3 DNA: TGCGCCAGCAGCCAAGATGGGCGGGATGAGCAGTTCTTC. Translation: CASSQDGRDEQFF.